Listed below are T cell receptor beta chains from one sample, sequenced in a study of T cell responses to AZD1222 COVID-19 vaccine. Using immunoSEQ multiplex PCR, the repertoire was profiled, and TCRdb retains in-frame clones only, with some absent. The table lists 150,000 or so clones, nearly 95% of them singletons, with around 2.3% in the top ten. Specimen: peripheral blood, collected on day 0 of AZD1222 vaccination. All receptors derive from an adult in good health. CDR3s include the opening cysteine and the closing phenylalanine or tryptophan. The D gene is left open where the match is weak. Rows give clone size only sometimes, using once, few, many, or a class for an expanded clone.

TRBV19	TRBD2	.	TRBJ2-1	CATSRREASGGDEQFF	TGTGCCACCTCCCGGAGGGAGGCTAGCGGGGGAGATGAGCAGTTCTTC
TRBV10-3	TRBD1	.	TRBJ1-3	CATHRDRASGNTIYF	TGTGCCACTCACCGGGACAGGGCCTCTGGAAACACCATATATTTT
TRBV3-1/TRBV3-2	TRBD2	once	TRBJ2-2	CASSDGTSDTGELFF	TGTGCCAGCAGTGACGGGACTAGCGACACCGGGGAGCTGTTTTTT
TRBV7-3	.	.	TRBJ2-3	CASSLTGGSPTDTQYF	TGTGCCAGCAGCTTAACTGGGGGATCCCCCACAGATACGCAGTATTTT
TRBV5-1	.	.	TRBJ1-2	CASSLGSSLDYGYTF	TGCGCCAGCAGCTTGGGCTCTAGTCTGGACTATGGCTACACCTTC
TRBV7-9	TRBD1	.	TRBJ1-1	CASSSTGGVTEAFF	TGTGCCAGCAGCTCTACAGGGGGCGTCACTGAAGCTTTCTTT
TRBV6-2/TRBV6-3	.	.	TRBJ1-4	CASSSAVATNEKLFF	TGTGCCAGCAGCTCAGCTGTTGCAACTAATGAAAAACTGTTTTTT
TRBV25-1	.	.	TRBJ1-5	CASSKTENQPQHF	TGTGCCAGCAGTAAAACAGAGAATCAGCCCCAGCATTTT
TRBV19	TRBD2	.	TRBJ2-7	CASSAASLAGEQYF	TGTGCCAGTAGTGCTGCGTCGTTAGCGGGAGAGCAGTACTTC
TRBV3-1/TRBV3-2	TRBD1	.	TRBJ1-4	CASSQGGTEKEKLFF	TGTGCCAGCAGCCAAGGTGGGACAGAGAAAGAAAAACTGTTTTTT
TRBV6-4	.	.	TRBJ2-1	CASSESGASYNEQFF	TGTGCCAGCAGTGAATCGGGGGCCTCCTACAATGAGCAGTTCTTC
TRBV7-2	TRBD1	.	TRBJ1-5	CASSQTGGGQPQHF	TGTGCCAGCAGCCAGACAGGGGGCGGTCAGCCCCAGCATTTT
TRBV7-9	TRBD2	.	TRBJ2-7	CASSPNTGGASYEQYF	TGTGCCAGCAGCCCGAACACGGGAGGAGCATCCTACGAGCAGTACTTC
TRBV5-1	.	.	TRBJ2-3	CASTQDSTDTQYF	TGCGCCAGCACCCAGGACAGCACAGATACGCAGTATTTT
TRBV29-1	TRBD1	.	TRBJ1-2	CSVDDRGRGGYTF	TGCAGCGTCGATGACAGGGGGCGCGGGGGCTACACCTTC
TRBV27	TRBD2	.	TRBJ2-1	CASSSWTSGDYNEQFF	TGTGCCAGCAGTTCATGGACTAGCGGGGATTACAATGAGCAGTTCTTC
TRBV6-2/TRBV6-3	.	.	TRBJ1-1	CASSSQGLLNTEAFF	TGTGCCAGCAGTTCCCAGGGACTCTTGAACACTGAAGCTTTCTTT
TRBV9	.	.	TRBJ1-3	CASSLGGGGNTIYF	TGTGCCAGCAGCCTCGGGGGGGGTGGAAACACCATATATTTT
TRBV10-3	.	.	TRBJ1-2	CAISESGTSKGYTF	TGTGCCATCAGTGAGTCAGGGACAAGCAAGGGCTACACCTTC
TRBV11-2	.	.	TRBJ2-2	CAGAEQVGELFF	TGTGCCGGGGCAGAGCAGGTCGGGGAGCTGTTTTTT
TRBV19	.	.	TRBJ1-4	CASSIRTPTNEKLFF	TGTGCCAGCAGTATCCGGACACCAACTAATGAAAAACTGTTTTTT
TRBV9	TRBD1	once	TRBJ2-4	CASSTGGADDIQYF	TGTGCCAGCAGCACAGGGGGCGCAGATGACATTCAGTACTTC
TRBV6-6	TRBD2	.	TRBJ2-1	CASSSTSGGEQFF	TGTGCCAGCAGTTCGACTAGCGGGGGGGAGCAGTTCTTC
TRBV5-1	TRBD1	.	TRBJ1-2	CASSLAGTGGVYGYTF	TGCGCCAGCAGCTTGGCCGGGACAGGGGGCGTCTATGGCTACACCTTC
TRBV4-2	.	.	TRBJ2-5	CASSQAVGETQYF	TGTGCCAGCAGCCAGGCTGTGGGGGAGACCCAGTACTTC
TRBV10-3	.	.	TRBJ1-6	CAIRPAGNNSPLHF	TGTGCCATCAGGCCGGCGGGGAATAATTCACCCCTCCACTTT
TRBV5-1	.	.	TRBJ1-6	CASSLDLGDNSPLHF	TGCGCCAGCAGCTTGGATCTCGGGGATAATTCACCCCTCCACTTT
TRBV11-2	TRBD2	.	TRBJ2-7	CASSLGLAAYEQYF	TGTGCCAGCAGCCTGGGACTAGCCGCCTACGAGCAGTACTTC
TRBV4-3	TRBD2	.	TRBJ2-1	CASSFTSGGANEQFF	TGCGCCAGCAGTTTCACTAGCGGGGGGGCGAATGAGCAGTTCTTC
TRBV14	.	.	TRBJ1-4	CASSQPPGPHNEKLFF	TGTGCCAGCAGCCAACCACCGGGGCCTCATAATGAAAAACTGTTTTTT
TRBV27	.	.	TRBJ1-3	CASSTQGGNTIYF	TGTGCCAGCAGCACCCAAGGCGGAAACACCATATATTTT
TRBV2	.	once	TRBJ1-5	CASSEFKGSLRSNQPQHF	TGTGCCAGCAGTGAATTTAAAGGATCCCTTAGGAGCAATCAGCCCCAGCATTTT
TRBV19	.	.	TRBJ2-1	CASKTMGRGAAEQFF	TGTGCCAGTAAGACCATGGGCAGGGGGGCGGCTGAGCAGTTCTTC
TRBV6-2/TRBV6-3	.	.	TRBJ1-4	CASSYPGRWEKLFF	TGTGCCAGCAGTTACCCCGGACGGTGGGAAAAACTGTTTTTT
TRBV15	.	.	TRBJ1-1	CATSRDGGAGKKAFF	TGTGCCACCAGCAGAGATGGAGGCGCAGGTAAAAAAGCTTTCTTT
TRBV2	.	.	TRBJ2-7	CASNDGGGEQYF	TGTGCCAGCAACGATGGGGGCGGGGAGCAGTACTTC
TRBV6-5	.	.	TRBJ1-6	CASRQLNNSPLHF	TGTGCCAGCAGACAGCTGAATAATTCACCCCTCCACTTT
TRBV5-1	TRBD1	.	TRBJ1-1	CASSTQGAGDTEAFF	TGCGCCAGCAGCACACAGGGGGCAGGGGACACTGAAGCTTTCTTT
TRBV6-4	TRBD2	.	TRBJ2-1	CASSDGLAGSSDEQFF	TGTGCCAGCAGCGATGGACTAGCGGGGAGTAGCGATGAGCAGTTCTTC
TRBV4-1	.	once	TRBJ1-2	CASSQVGGYTF	TGCGCCAGCAGCCAAGTCGGTGGCTACACCTTC
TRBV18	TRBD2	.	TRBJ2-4	CASSPRLAGLLAKNIQYF	TGTGCCAGCTCCCCAAGACTAGCGGGCTTGTTAGCCAAAAACATTCAGTACTTC
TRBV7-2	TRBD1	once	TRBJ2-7	CASSWTGSYEQYF	TGTGCCAGCAGCTGGACAGGGAGCTACGAGCAGTACTTC
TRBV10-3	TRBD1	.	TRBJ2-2	CAISESIGQANTGELFF	TGTGCCATCAGTGAGTCTATTGGACAGGCGAACACCGGGGAGCTGTTTTTT
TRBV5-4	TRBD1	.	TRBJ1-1	CASSQDRGNTEAFF	TGTGCCAGCAGCCAGGACAGGGGGAACACTGAAGCTTTCTTT
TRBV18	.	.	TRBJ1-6	CASSPPGMGGYSPLHF	TGTGCCAGCTCACCACCGGGTATGGGGGGTTATTCACCCCTCCACTTT